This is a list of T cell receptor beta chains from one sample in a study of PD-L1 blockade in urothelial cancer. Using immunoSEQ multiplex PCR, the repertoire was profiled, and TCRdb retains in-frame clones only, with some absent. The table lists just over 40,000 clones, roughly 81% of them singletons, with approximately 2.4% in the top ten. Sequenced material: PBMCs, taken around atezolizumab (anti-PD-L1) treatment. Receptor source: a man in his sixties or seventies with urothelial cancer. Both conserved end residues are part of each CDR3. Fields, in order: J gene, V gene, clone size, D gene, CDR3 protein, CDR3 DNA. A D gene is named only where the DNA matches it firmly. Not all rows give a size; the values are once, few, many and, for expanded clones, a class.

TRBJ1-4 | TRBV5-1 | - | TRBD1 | CASSQGALQQKLFF | TGCGCCAGCAGCCAGGGGGCCCTCCAGCAAAAACTGTTTTTT
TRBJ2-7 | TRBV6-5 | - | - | CASSPGEVSEQYF | TGTGCCAGCAGTCCGGGAGAGGTTAGCGAGCAGTACTTC
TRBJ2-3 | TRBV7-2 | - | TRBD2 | CASSPNTAGESPFF | TGTGCCAGCAGCCCAAATACGGCGGGGGAGAGCCCCTTTTTT
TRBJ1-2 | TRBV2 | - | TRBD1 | CASSEDMAGGSDGYTF | TGTGCCAGCAGTGAAGATATGGCAGGGGGCTCTGATGGCTACACCTTC
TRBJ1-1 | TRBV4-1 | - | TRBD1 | CASSQDGTGRTEAFF | TGCGCCAGCAGCCAAGATGGGACAGGGAGAACTGAAGCTTTCTTT
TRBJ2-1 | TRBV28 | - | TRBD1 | CASSLSRGRNEQFF | TGTGCCAGCAGTTTGAGCAGGGGGCGGAATGAGCAGTTCTTC
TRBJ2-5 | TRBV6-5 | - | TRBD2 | CASRGSGRYETQYF | TGTGCCAGCAGGGGAAGCGGGAGGTATGAGACCCAGTACTTC
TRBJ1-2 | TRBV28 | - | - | CASRSGYGYTF | TGTGCCAGCAGGTCGGGGTATGGCTACACCTTC
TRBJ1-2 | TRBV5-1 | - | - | CASSVDGDYGYTF | TGCGCCAGCAGCGTGGACGGGGACTATGGCTACACCTTC
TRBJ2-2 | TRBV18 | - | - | CASSPPSSGRTGELFF | TGTGCCAGCTCACCACCGTCTAGTGGTCGTACCGGGGAGCTGTTTTTT
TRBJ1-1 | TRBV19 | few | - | CASSISDTEAFF | TGTGCCAGTAGTATTTCGGACACTGAAGCTTTCTTT
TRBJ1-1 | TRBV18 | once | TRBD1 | CASSTGQLMNTEAFF | TGTGCCAGCTCAACGGGACAGCTTATGAACACTGAAGCTTTCTTT
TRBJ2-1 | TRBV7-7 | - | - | CASSPRGSWNNEQFF | TGTGCTAGCAGCCCACGGGGGAGTTGGAACAATGAGCAGTTCTTC
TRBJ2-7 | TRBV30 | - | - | CAWSGIPYEQYF | TGTGCCTGGAGCGGTATTCCCTACGAGCAGTACTTC
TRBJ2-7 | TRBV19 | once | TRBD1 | CASSRDREREQYF | TGTGCCAGTAGTAGGGACAGGGAGAGGGAGCAGTACTTC
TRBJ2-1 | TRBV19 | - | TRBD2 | CASSIDTGGGEQFF | TGTGCCAGTAGTATCGACACCGGGGGGGGTGAGCAGTTCTTC
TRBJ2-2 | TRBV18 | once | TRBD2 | CASSPIAGETGELFF | TGTGCCAGCTCACCGATAGCGGGAGAAACCGGGGAGCTGTTTTTT
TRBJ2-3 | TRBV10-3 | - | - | CAISHRSKTSTDTQYF | TGTGCCATCAGTCACCGATCTAAAACTAGCACAGATACGCAGTATTTT
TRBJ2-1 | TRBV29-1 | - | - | CSVVRGVNEQFF | TGCAGCGTTGTCCGCGGGGTCAATGAGCAGTTCTTC
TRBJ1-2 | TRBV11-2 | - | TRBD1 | CASSLSAGGSDYGYTF | TGTGCCAGCAGTCTATCGGCAGGGGGCAGTGACTATGGCTACACCTTC
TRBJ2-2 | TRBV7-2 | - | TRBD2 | CASSPLAGPTGELFF | TGTGCCAGCAGCCCATTAGCGGGACCCACCGGGGAGCTGTTTTTT
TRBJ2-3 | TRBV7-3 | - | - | CASSPQSSNTDTQYF | TGTGCCAGCAGCCCTCAATCCTCTAACACAGATACGCAGTATTTT
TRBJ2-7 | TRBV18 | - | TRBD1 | CASSQAGTGVSSYEQYF | TGTGCCAGCTCACAAGCCGGGACAGGGGTGAGTTCCTACGAGCAGTACTTC
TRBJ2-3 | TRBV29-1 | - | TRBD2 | CSVVVLAGGPYF | TGCAGCGTTGTGGTACTAGCGGGAGGGCCATATTTT
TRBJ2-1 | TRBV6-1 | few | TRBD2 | CASRIAGYNEQFF | TGTGCCAGCAGGATAGCGGGTTACAATGAGCAGTTCTTC
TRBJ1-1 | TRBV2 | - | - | CASSSPKGRGTTEAFF | TGTGCCAGCAGCTCCCCGAAAGGTAGGGGGACCACTGAAGCTTTCTTT
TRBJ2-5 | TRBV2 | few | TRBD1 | CASRDRVETQYF | TGTGCCAGCAGGGACAGGGTGGAGACCCAGTACTTC
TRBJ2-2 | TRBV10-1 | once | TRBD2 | CASRSGLAGSNTGELFF | TGCGCCAGCAGAAGTGGACTAGCGGGATCAAACACCGGGGAGCTGTTTTTT
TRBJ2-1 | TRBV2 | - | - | CASSVGARRQFF | TGTGCCAGCAGTGTGGGAGCCAGAAGGCAGTTCTTC
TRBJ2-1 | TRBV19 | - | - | CASSRRDNDEQFF | TGTGCCAGTAGCCGACGGGATAACGATGAGCAGTTCTTC
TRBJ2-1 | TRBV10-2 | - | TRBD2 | CASSEWGGRARNEQFF | TGCGCCAGCAGTGAGTGGGGCGGGAGGGCCCGTAATGAGCAGTTCTTC
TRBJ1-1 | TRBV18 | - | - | CASSQGGWQAEAFF | TGTGCCAGCTCCCAAGGGGGATGGCAGGCTGAAGCTTTCTTT
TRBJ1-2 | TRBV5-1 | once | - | CASSLGEGLNGYTF | TGCGCCAGCAGCTTGGGTGAGGGACTGAATGGCTACACCTTC
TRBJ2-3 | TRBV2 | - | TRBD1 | CASSEFGRGRTDTQYF | TGTGCCAGCAGTGAATTTGGCAGGGGGCGCACAGATACGCAGTATTTT
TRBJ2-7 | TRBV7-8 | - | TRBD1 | CASSVRQGGDREQYF | TGTGCCAGCAGCGTCAGACAGGGGGGGGACCGGGAGCAGTACTTC
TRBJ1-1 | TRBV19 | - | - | CASSIGLRRTEAFF | TGTGCCAGTAGTATAGGTTTGAGGCGCACTGAAGCTTTCTTT
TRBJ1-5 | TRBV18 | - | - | CASSRDKHQPQHF | TGTGCCAGCTCACGGGACAAGCATCAGCCCCAGCATTTT
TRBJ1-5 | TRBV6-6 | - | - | CASRPTVNQPQHF | TGTGCCAGCAGGCCGACAGTAAATCAGCCCCAGCATTTT
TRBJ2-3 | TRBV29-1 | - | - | CSVLRQRSPTDTQYF | TGCAGCGTCCTCCGACAGCGCTCCCCCACAGATACGCAGTATTTT
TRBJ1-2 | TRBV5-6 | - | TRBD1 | CASSLGGDSTNYGYTF | TGTGCCAGCAGCTTGGGGGGGGACAGTACTAACTATGGCTACACCTTC
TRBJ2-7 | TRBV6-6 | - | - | CASSTRDEQYF | TGTGCCAGCAGTACCAGGGACGAGCAGTACTTC
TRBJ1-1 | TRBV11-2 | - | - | CASSLDPQTNTEAFF | TGTGCCAGCAGCTTAGATCCACAGACGAACACTGAAGCTTTCTTT
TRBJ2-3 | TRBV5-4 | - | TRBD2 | CASSPRSGRSTDTQYF | TGTGCCAGCAGCCCCCGCAGCGGGAGATCGACAGATACGCAGTATTTT
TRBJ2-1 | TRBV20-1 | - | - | CSANGGHEQFF | TGCAGTGCCAACGGGGGGCATGAGCAGTTCTTC
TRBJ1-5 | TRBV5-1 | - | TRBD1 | CASSLTGTGNQPQHF | TGCGCCAGCAGCCTTACCGGGACAGGGAATCAGCCCCAGCATTTT
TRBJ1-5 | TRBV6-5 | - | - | CASSSFVGQNQPQHF | TGTGCCAGCAGTTCCTTCGTCGGACAGAATCAGCCCCAGCATTTT
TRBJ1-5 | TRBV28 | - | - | CASSLNQGGGNQPQHF | TGTGCCAGCAGCCTTAATCAGGGAGGGGGAAATCAGCCCCAGCATTTT
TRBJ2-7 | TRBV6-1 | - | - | CASSSIQIYEQYF | TGTGCCAGCAGTAGTATACAGATCTACGAGCAGTACTTC
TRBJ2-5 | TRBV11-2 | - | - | CASSLAQQGRETQYF | TGTGCCAGCAGCTTAGCGCAACAGGGTAGAGAGACCCAGTACTTC